Below are 9 T cell receptor beta chains sequenced from a single sample in a study of spatial heterogeneity in lung cancer. Overall study results and limits: Counts of expanded intratumoral alpha and beta TCRs tracked tumor mutation counts.

The time point: sample taken at primary tumor resection. Via MiXCR, TCRdb re-called the 5' RACE reads, giving one row per CDR3 protein. The sample records some 7,000 distinct CDR3 sequences, around 15% being singletons. Their antigens remain unidentified. The sequencing here drew on lung tumor tissue, taken at surgery. The receptors were gathered from a female donor with early-stage non-small cell lung cancer.

The CDR3 nucleotides read TGCAGTGCTAGAGATCGTGGCAGGGGGGCTGAAGCTTTCTTT. Translation gives CSARDRGRGAEAFF. The rearrangement links TRBV20-1 to TRBJ1-1; TRBD1 matches 7 bases. CDR1 and CDR2 (germline): DFQATT, SNEGSKA (reference sequence). The length of the CDR3 is 14 residues. J was trimmed by 6 bases and V by 0 bases; bases with no gene match: 7.

This clonotype has at least ten counts. For the CDR3, the DNA is TGTGCCAGCAGCCCGGAGGGGACAAGGATGTCTGAAGCTTTCTTT. Its protein is CASSPEGTRMSEAFF. The chain is built from TRBV7-3 and TRBJ1-1; D might be TRBD1 (6 bases). This CDR3 comprises 15 residues. Trimming left V 5 bases short and J 6 bases short, with 19 bases between. CDR1 is SGHTA and CDR2 is FQGTGA in the germline V gene.

This clonotype ranks as medium-sized. The chain uses TRBV9 and TRBJ1-6; 8 bases fit TRBD1. Germline V lookup: CDR1 SGDLS, CDR2 YYNGEE. The CDR3 contains 14 residues. Trimming removed 3 bases from V and 12 bases from J; junction bases left unmatched: 8. The CDR3 reads CASSAGQGGGPLHF. CDR3 nucleotide sequence: TGTGCCAGCAGCGCCGGACAGGGAGGCGGACCCCTCCACTTT. The whole variable domain, remainder taken from reference TRBV9 and TRBJ1-6, is DSGVTQTPKHLITATGQRVTLRCSPRSGDLSVYWYQQSLDQGLQFLIQYYNGEERAKGNILERFSAQQFPDLHSELNLSSLELGDSALYFCASSAGQGGGPLHFGNGTRLTVT.

Many counts were recorded for this clonotype. CDR3 in DNA: TGTGCCAGCAGCTTGGGGTCTCCGGGTGAGCAGTTCTTC. Translation gives CASSLGSPGEQFF. The chain is built from TRBV11-3 and TRBJ2-1; D not resolved. This CDR3 region has 13 residues. V was cut by 3 bases and J by 9 bases, with 12 bases left in between. Germline V gives CDR1 SGHNT, CDR2 YENEEA. The whole variable domain, remainder taken from reference TRBV11-3 and TRBJ2-1, is EAGVVQSPRYKIIEKKQPVAFWCNPISGHNTLYWYLQNLGQGPELLIRYENEEAVDDSQLPKDRFSAERLKGVDSTLKIQPAELGDSAVYLCASSLGSPGEQFFGPGTRLTVL.

This clonotype is medium-sized by share. This sequence joins TRBV7-3 and TRBJ1-5, with a possible D match to TRBD1 (6 bases). The V end was cut by 5 bases, the J end by 0 bases, with 8 bases between. The CDR3 extends over 14 amino acids. Germline V lookup: CDR1 SGHTA, CDR2 FQGTGA. The CDR3 bases are TGTGCCAGCAGCATGGACAGTAGCAATCAGCCCCAGCATTTT. Translation gives CASSMDSSNQPQHF.

The genes are TRBV15 and TRBJ1-1, with a possible D match to TRBD1 (6 bases). Looked up from germline, CDR1 is LNHNV and CDR2 is YYDKDF (reference sequence). V gave up 5 bases and J gave up 4 bases, with 11 bases separating them. The CDR3 loop spans 13 amino acids. Written as DNA, the CDR3 is TGTGCCACCAGCTTTACAGGGACCACTGAAGCTTTCTTT. Protein: CATSFTGTTEAFF.

This clonotype was picked up a small number of times. The chain joins TRBV4-2 to TRBJ2-3, with no clear D. CDR1 is LGHNA and CDR2 is YNFKEQ in the germline V gene. The CDR3 consists of 18 residues. V gave up 0 bases and J gave up 2 bases, with 18 bases separating them. CDR3 protein: CASSQDPQVADFTDTQYF. In DNA, the CDR3 is TGTGCCAGCAGCCAAGATCCCCAGGTAGCCGACTTCACAGATACGCAGTATTTT.

This clonotype was detected ten times or more. The V gene is TRBV6-5, the J gene TRBJ2-1; 8 positions match TRBD1. Germline CDR1 reads MNHEY; CDR2 reads SVGAGI. This CDR3 spans 17 amino acids. The J segment lost 8 bases and the V segment lost 0 bases, leaving 12 bases of the junction unmatched. This CDR3 is CASSYSILQGAVYEQFF. CDR3 in DNA: TGTGCCAGCAGTTACTCGATTCTGCAGGGGGCAGTCTATGAGCAGTTCTTC.

This clonotype was found many times. The chain recombines TRBV20-1 with TRBJ1-2, with D maybe TRBD1 (5 bases). Germline values: CDR1 DFQATT, CDR2 SNEGSKA (reference sequence). The length of the CDR3 is 13 residues. V was shortened by 7 bases and J by 4 bases, with 16 bases between the two germline ends. The CDR3 loop reads CSGQLPLGYGYTF. The CDR3 DNA is TGCAGTGGACAGCTACCGCTAGGCTATGGCTACACCTTC.